This T cell receptor beta chain was sequenced during a study of cytomegalovirus exposure and HLA in healthy donors. Study-wide points: A later analysis associated 16,000 or so TCR beta sequences with HLA alleles at a 0.05 false discovery rate.

The PCR used 60 Vbeta and 13 Jbeta primers. Only in-frame clones appear in the TCRdb table, and some are missing; sequencing was by immunoSEQ multiplex PCR. The profile shows 150,000 to 200,000 clones, under 80% of them singletons. Turning to this clone: Its antigen is as yet unknown.

The receptor was derived from a man aged 35 to 55 in good health and CMV-seronegative. Sequencing was performed on PBMCs.

CDR3 coding DNA: TGTGCCAGCAGCTTGGACACCCTGTACTTC. Its translation is CASSLDTLYF. The chain couples TRBV5-8 to TRBJ2-7; D uncertain. V lost 0 bases, J lost 12 bases, and 7 bases lay in between. Per germline, CDR1 SGHTS and CDR2 YDEGEE. This CDR3 spans 10 amino acids.